This entry features one T cell receptor (beta chain) sequence. Its antigen remains unidentified. The sample belongs to a study of cytomegalovirus exposure and HLA in healthy donors. Study-wide context: A previous analysis identified 95 million to 140 million unique TCR beta sequences derived from roughly 180 million T cells.

General study points: CMV serostatus was the sole immune exposure data available.

The primer mix had 60 Vbeta and 13 Jbeta primers. Method: immunoSEQ multiplex PCR; TCRdb's copy keeps in-frame clones and lacks some. The sample holds over 150,000 clones, roughly 80% seen once. Sequenced material: PBMCs. This clonotype originated in a human donor in good health.

CDR3 sequence (DNA): TGTGCCAGCAGCCCCCCGACTAGCGGGATTTACTACGAGCAGTACTTC. It yields the protein CASSPPTSGIYYEQYF. The rearrangement uses TRBV11-2 and TRBJ2-7, with 11 bases identical to TRBD2. V shed 5 bases, J shed 3 bases, and the junction held 9 bases outside the gene matches. The CDR3 has 16 residues. Germline V gene sequence: CDR1 SGHAT, CDR2 FQNNGV.